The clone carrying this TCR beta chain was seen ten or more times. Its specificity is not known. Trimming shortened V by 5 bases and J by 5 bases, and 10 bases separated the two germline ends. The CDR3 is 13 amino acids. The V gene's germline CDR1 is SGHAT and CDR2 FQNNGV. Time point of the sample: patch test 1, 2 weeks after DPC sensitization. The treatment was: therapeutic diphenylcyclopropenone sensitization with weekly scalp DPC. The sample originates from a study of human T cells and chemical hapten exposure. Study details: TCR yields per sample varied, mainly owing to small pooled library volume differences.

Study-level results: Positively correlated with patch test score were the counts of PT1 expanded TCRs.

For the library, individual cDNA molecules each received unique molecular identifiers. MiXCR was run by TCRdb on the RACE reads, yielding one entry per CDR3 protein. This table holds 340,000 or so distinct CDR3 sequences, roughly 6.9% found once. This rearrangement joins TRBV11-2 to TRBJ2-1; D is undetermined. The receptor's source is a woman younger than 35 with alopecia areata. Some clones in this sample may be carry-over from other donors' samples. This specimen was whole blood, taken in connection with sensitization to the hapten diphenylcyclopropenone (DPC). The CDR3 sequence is CASSHGRNNEQFF. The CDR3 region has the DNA TGTGCCAGCAGCCACGGACGGAACAATGAGCAGTTCTTC.